The clone carrying this TCR beta chain was seen at least ten times. Its target is unknown. These data come from a study of response to subunit inactivated influenza vaccine. Germline assignment: CDR1 MNHEY and CDR2 SVGEGT. Trimming removed 6 bases at V and 0 bases at J, with 12 bases between. CDR3 length: 15 amino acids. One entry per CDR3 protein results from TCRdb running MiXCR on the RT-PCR reads. Of roughly 700,000 distinct CDR3 sequences detected, about 15% appear once; the ten largest clones hold less than 9%. General study findings and limits: After each seasonal influenza vaccination, few new T cells are recruited, the authors suggested.

This sample comprised PBMCs from blood, obtained 14 to 15 days before vaccination. This clonotype was sampled from a man aged 50 to 60 who received an inactivated influenza vaccine. The chain is built from TRBV6-2 or TRBV6-3 and TRBJ2-4; D is ambiguous. Written as DNA, the CDR3 is TGTGCCAGCAGGAACCCAGGCATAGCCAAAAACATTCAGTACTTC. The encoded protein is CASRNPGIAKNIQYF.